The entry that follows covers one T cell receptor beta chain sequence. CDR3 length equals 14 residues. Deletions cut 3 bases from V and 7 bases from J, with 15 bases between. This sample was taken from a study of OX40 agonist ivuxolimab in advanced cancers. Assay: immunoSEQ multiplex PCR; the TCRdb copy retains only in-frame clones and omits some. The sample shows tens of thousands of clones, more than 90% of them seen only once. The source material was CD4+ or CD8+ T cells sorted from blood, sampled in a trial of the OX40 agonist ivuxolimab. The V and J genes are TRBV23-1 and TRBJ1-2; D is possibly TRBD1 (6 bases). TRBV23-1 belongs to the ORF category, with a function that is uncertain. This sequence originates from an adult with an advanced solid tumor such as melanoma, head and neck, liver or kidney cancer. CDR3 sequence (DNA): TGCGCCAGCAGTCATTCCCGGGACACATCTGGCTACACCTTC. Its protein product is CASSHSRDTSGYTF.